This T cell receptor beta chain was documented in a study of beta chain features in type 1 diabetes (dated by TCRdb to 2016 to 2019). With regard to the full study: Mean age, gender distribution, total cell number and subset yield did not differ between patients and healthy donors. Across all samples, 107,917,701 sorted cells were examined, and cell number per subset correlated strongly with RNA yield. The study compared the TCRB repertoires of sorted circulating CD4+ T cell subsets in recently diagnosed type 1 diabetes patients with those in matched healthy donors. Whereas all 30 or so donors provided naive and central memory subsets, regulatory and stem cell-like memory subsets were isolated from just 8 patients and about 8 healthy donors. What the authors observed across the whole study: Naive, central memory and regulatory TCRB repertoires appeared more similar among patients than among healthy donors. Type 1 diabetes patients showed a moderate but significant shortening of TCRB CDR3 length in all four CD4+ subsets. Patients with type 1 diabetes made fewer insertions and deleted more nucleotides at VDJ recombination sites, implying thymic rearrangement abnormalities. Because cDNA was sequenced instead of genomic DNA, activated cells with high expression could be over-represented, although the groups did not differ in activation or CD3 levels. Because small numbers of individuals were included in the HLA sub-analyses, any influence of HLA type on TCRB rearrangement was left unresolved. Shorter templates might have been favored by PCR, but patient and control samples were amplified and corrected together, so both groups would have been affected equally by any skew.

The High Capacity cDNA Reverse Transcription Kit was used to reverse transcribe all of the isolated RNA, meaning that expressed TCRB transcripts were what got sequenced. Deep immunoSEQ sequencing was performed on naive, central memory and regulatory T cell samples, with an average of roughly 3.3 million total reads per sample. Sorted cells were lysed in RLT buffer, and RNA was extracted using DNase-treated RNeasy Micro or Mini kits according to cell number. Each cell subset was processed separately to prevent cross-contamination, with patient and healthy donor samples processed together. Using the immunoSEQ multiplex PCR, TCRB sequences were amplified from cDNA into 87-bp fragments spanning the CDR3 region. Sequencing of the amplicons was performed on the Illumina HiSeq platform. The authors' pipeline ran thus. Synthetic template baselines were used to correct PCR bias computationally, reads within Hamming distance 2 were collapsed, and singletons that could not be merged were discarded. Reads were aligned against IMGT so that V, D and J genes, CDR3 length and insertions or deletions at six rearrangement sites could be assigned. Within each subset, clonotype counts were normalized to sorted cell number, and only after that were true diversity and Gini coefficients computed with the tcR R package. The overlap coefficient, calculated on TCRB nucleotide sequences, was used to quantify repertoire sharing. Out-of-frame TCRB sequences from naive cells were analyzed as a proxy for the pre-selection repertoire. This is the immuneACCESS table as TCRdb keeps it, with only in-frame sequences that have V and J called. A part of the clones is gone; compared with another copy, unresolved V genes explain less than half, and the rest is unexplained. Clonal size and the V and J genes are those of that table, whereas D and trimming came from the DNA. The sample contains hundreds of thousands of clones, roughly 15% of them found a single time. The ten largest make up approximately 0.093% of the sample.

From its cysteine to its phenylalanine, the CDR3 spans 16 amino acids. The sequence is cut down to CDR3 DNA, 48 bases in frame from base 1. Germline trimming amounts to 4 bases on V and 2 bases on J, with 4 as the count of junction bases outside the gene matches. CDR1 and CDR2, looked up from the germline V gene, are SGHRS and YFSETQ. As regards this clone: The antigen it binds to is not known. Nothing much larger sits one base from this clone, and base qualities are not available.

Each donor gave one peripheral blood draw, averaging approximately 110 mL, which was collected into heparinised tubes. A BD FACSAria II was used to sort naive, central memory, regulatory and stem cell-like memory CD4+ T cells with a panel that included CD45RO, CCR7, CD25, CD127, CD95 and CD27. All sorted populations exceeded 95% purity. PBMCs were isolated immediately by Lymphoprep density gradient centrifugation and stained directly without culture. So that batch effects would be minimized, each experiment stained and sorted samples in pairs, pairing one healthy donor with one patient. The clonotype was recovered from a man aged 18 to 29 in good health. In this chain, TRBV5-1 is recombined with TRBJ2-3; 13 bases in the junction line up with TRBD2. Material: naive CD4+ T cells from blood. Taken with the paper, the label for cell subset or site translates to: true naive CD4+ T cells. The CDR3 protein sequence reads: CASSMGLAGYTDTQYF. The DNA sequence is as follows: TGCGCCAGCAGCATGGGACTAGCGGGGTACACAGATACGCAGTATTTT.